The 28 T cell receptor beta chains given below trace back to one sample, sequenced in a study of T cell responses to AZD1222 COVID-19 vaccine. Clones were sequenced by immunoSEQ multiplex PCR, and TCRdb holds only the in-frame ones, with some missing. The data contain fewer than 120,000 clones, 85% to 95% of them singletons. The specimen comprised peripheral blood, sampled on day 0 of AZD1222 vaccination. The receptors derive from an adult in good health.

The chain couples TRBV19 to TRBJ2-2; no clear D gene. The CDR3 length is 13 residues. V gave up 4 bases and J gave up 4 bases, with 7 bases separating them. CDR1 is LNHDA and CDR2 is SQIVND in the germline V gene (reference sequence). Here the CDR3 reads CASSTQTTGELFF. CDR3 bases: TGTGCCAGTAGTACCCAGACCACCGGGGAGCTGTTTTTT.

This clone was seen only once. V usage is TRBV4-2 and J usage is TRBJ1-2; 7 bases line up with TRBD1. Germline V gene lookup returns CDR1 LGHNA and CDR2 YNFKEQ. Losses at the gene ends were 4 bases for V and 1 base for J; bases not matched to a gene: 15. This CDR3 has 18 amino acids. The CDR3 nucleotides are TGTGCCAGCAGCCCTCCACGGCAGGGGGTTCTTAGTAACTATGGCTACACCTTC. This translates into CASSPPRQGVLSNYGYTF.

This chain connects TRBV30 to TRBJ2-5, with 13 bases fitting TRBD2. The trim removed 4 bases at V and 4 bases at J, leaving 3 bases unmatched. The CDR3 loop spans 14 amino acids. Germline CDR1 is GTSNPN and CDR2 is SVGIG (reference sequence). For the CDR3, the DNA is TGTGCCTGGACACGGACTAGCGGGGGAGAGACCCAGTACTTC. This codes for CAWTRTSGGETQYF.

The chain uses TRBV7-9 and TRBJ1-2, with D uncertain. The CDR3 is made up of 13 amino acids. Germline-derived CDR1 and CDR2 are SEHNR and FQNEAQ (reference sequence). The germline V and J ends were trimmed by 0 bases and 8 bases, with 10 bases remaining between them. CDR3 sequence reads: CASSLAGGRGYTF. CDR3 bases: TGTGCCAGCAGCTTAGCCGGTGGCAGGGGCTACACCTTC.

This chain joins TRBV9 and TRBJ2-3; 10 nucleotides line up with TRBD2. J was trimmed by 0 bases and V by 1 base; bases with no gene match: 5. This CDR3 has 17 amino acids. Germline V CDR1 and CDR2: SGDLS, YYNGEE. Here the CDR3 reads CASSVLAGVSSTDTQYF. CDR3 nucleotides: TGTGCCAGCAGCGTACTAGCGGGGGTGAGTAGCACAGATACGCAGTATTTT.

The genes are TRBV7-8 and TRBJ1-1; D possibly corresponds to TRBD1 (5 bases). This CDR3 contains 13 residues. The V end was cut by 1 base, the J end by 6 bases, with 9 bases between. Germline V gene sequence: CDR1 SGHVS, CDR2 FQNEAQ. CDR3 nucleotide sequence: TGTGCCAGCAGCTTAGTCCTCAGGGCTGAAGCTTTCTTT. The encoded protein is CASSLVLRAEAFF.

This chain uses TRBV18 with TRBJ1-1; D is possibly TRBD1 (5 bases). Germline assignment: CDR1 KGHSH and CDR2 LQKENI. Trimming took off 2 bases at V and 6 bases at J, with 13 bases between the two ends. CDR3 size: 14 residues. CDR3 DNA sequence: TGTGCCAGCTCACCAGACCTCGACAGCCCTGAAGCTTTCTTT. It translates to CASSPDLDSPEAFF.

For the CDR3, the DNA is TGTGCCAGCAGCCAATCCGGTAGCAATCAGCCCCAGCATTTT. This codes for CASSQSGSNQPQHF. The J gene is TRBJ1-5, the V gene TRBV3-1 (or the pseudogene TRBV3-2); no clear D gene. The CDR3 contains 14 residues. CDR1 and CDR2 from the germline V gene are LGHDT and YNNKEL (reference sequence). V was pared by 2 bases and J by 0 bases, with 5 bases between.

This clone was observed a single time. V usage is TRBV12-3 or TRBV12-4 and J usage is TRBJ1-2; perhaps TRBD1 as D (5 bases). Trimming removed 6 bases from V and 5 bases from J, with 13 bases in between. This CDR3 contains 13 residues. The CDR3 sequence is CASRPPGYYGYTF. The CDR3 DNA follows: TGTGCCAGCAGACCCCCAGGGTATTATGGCTACACCTTC.

The V call is TRBV28, the J call TRBJ1-2; 7 bases map to TRBD1. CDR3 size: 13 residues. The V segment lost 5 bases and the J segment 5 bases; nucleotides outside the gene matches: 5. From germline, CDR1 is MDHEN and CDR2 SYDVKM. CDR3 DNA: TGTGCCAGCAGTCTAACAGGGGCTTATGGCTACACCTTC. This codes for CASSLTGAYGYTF.

The gene calls are TRBV27 and TRBJ1-2; 9 bases align to TRBD1. The germline V gene encodes CDR1 MNHEY and CDR2 SMNVEV (reference sequence). The CDR3 has 15 residues. Trimming removed 6 bases from V and 7 bases from J; junction bases left unmatched: 12. Written as DNA, the CDR3 is TGTGCCAGCAGGACCCTTACCGGGACAGGGTTTGGCTACACCTTC. It specifies CASRTLTGTGFGYTF.

The V and J genes are TRBV11-2 and TRBJ1-1, with no clear D. The CDR3 runs 15 residues. CDR1 and CDR2 (germline): SGHAT, FQNNGV. The ends were cut back, 1 base at V and 5 bases at J, with 14 bases in the middle. The CDR3 DNA sequence: TGTGCCAGCAGCTTAGGGAATTGGGTCGGGACTGAAGCTTTCTTT. Encoded protein: CASSLGNWVGTEAFF. The variable domain in full, completed from reference TRBV11-2 and TRBJ1-1, reads EAGVAQSPRYKIIEKRQSVAFWCNPISGHATLYWYQQILGQGPKLLIQFQNNGVVDDSQLPKDRFSAERLKGVDSTLKIQPAKLEDSAVYLCASSLGNWVGTEAFFGQGTRLTVV.

V usage is TRBV11-2 and J usage is TRBJ2-6; 7 bases are a match to TRBD2. This CDR3 is built from 17 residues. Germline V gene sequence: CDR1 SGHAT, CDR2 FQNNGV. V was clipped by 2 bases and J by 3 bases; unmatched bases: 7. The CDR3 region has the DNA TGTGCCAGCAGCTTACGGGGAGGGGAAGTTGGGGCCAACGTCCTGACTTTC. Translated, it gives CASSLRGGEVGANVLTF.

The chain recombines TRBV5-1 with TRBJ1-2; 9 bases map to TRBD1. The CDR3 totals 16 residues. The ends lost 3 bases at V and 4 bases at J; junction bases unmatched: 10. CDR1 and CDR2 (germline): SGHRS, YFSETQ. CDR3 loop: CASSSEPTGGSYGYTF. CDR3 DNA: TGCGCCAGCAGCTCTGAGCCAACAGGGGGCAGCTATGGCTACACCTTC.

The chain joins TRBV5-1 to TRBJ2-3; the D gene could be TRBD1 or TRBD2 (5 bases each). The V gene's germline CDR1 is SGHRS and CDR2 YFSETQ. With 2 bases removed from V and 1 base from J, the gap between germline ends came to 14 bases. The CDR3 has 16 residues. CDR3 sequence reads: CASSFEGTTGTDTQYF. In DNA form, the CDR3 reads TGCGCCAGCAGCTTCGAGGGGACCACGGGCACAGATACGCAGTATTTT.

The rearrangement joins TRBV7-9 to TRBJ1-5; tentative D call: TRBD1 (6 bases). Germline V gene data show CDR1 as SEHNR and CDR2 as FQNEAQ (reference sequence). CDR3 length: 14 residues. V was shortened by 5 bases and J by 7 bases, with 15 bases between the two germline ends. The chain's CDR3 is CASSATTGEQPQHF. The CDR3 DNA follows: TGTGCCAGCAGCGCCACGACAGGAGAACAGCCCCAGCATTTT.

J is TRBJ2-5 and V is TRBV24-1, with D uncertain. In germline, CDR1 is KGHDR, CDR2 SFDVKD. V gave up 4 bases and J gave up 5 bases, with 19 bases separating them. This CDR3 region has 16 residues. CDR3 in amino acids: CATSEPRTSGRETQYF. The CDR3 nucleotides read TGTGCCACCAGTGAACCCCGGACCTCGGGTCGGGAGACCCAGTACTTC.

This clone is a singleton in its sample. The chain is built from TRBV11-3 and TRBJ1-1; D call uncertain. This CDR3 contains 13 residues. V gave up 5 bases and J gave up 6 bases, with 13 bases separating them. Germline CDR1 is SGHNT and CDR2 is YENEEA. The CDR3 region is CASSLRPRSEAFF. CDR3 DNA sequence: TGTGCCAGCAGCCTGCGCCCCAGGTCTGAAGCTTTCTTT. Based on the CDR3 plus reference TRBV11-3 and TRBJ1-1, the full variable domain is EAGVVQSPRYKIIEKKQPVAFWCNPISGHNTLYWYLQNLGQGPELLIRYENEEAVDDSQLPKDRFSAERLKGVDSTLKIQPAELGDSAVYLCASSLRPRSEAFFGQGTRLTVV.

This rearrangement joins TRBV2 to TRBJ2-1, with TRBD2 matching 9 bases. The CDR3 is 16 amino acids. Germline V lookup: CDR1 SNHLY, CDR2 FYNNEI. V trimming: 7 bases; J trimming: 3 bases; junction bases outside the gene matches: 10. The CDR3 DNA follows: TGTGCCAGCAAATTAGCGGGGGCGACTAACTACAATGAGCAGTTCTTC. It is translated as CASKLAGATNYNEQFF.

The gene calls are TRBV3-1 (or the pseudogene TRBV3-2) and TRBJ1-6; the D is unclear. The CDR3 length is 15 residues. V shed 4 bases and J shed 6 bases, with 13 bases lying between them. Germline assignment: CDR1 LGHDT and CDR2 YNNKEL (reference sequence). The CDR3 nucleotides read TGTGCCAGCAGCCCCCTCGGGTTAATTAATTCACCCCTCCACTTT. Its translation: CASSPLGLINSPLHF.

The chain recombines TRBV4-1 with TRBJ2-7; no reliable D call. Looked up from germline, CDR1 is MGHRA and CDR2 is YSYEKL. The CDR3 extends over 11 amino acids. The V end was cut by 5 bases, the J end by 6 bases, with 8 bases between. The DNA for the CDR3 is TGCGCCAGCAGCTCCTCTGGCGAGCAGTACTTC. Protein sequence: CASSSSGEQYF.

The V call is TRBV27, the J call TRBJ2-4; 8 bases line up with TRBD2. The CDR3 covers 13 residues. Trimming removed 11 bases from V and 4 bases from J; junction bases left unmatched: 7. Germline CDR1 and CDR2: MNHEY and SMNVEV (reference sequence). This CDR3 is CAPTGGLKNIQYF. The CDR3 nucleotides read TGTGCCCCAACGGGGGGGCTTAAAAACATTCAGTACTTC.

This clone was counted between two and nine times. The genes are TRBV9 and TRBJ1-2; D is undetermined. The V and J ends lost 0 bases and 0 bases respectively, with 3 bases between them. Germline V gene lookup returns CDR1 SGDLS and CDR2 YYNGEE. This CDR3 comprises 13 residues. CDR3 protein: CASSVATNYGYTF. In DNA form, the CDR3 reads TGTGCCAGCAGCGTAGCCACTAACTATGGCTACACCTTC.

J is TRBJ2-7 and V is TRBV5-1; D gene uncertain. Germline V gene sequence: CDR1 SGHRS, CDR2 YFSETQ. Between the trimmed V and J ends, which lost 6 bases and 3 bases, there was a span of 4 bases. This CDR3 spans 10 amino acids. CDR3 amino acids: CASIDYEQYF. In DNA form, the CDR3 reads TGCGCCAGCATTGACTACGAGCAGTACTTC.

The V gene is TRBV7-2, the J gene TRBJ1-5, with D possibly being TRBD1 (5 bases). This CDR3 is built from 15 residues. V was trimmed by 5 bases and J by 1 base, leaving 12 bases between them. Looked up from germline, CDR1 is SGHTA and CDR2 is FQGNSA. In DNA, the CDR3 is TGTGCCAGCAGCAGGGACGGAAAGAGCAATCAGCCCCAGCATTTT. Translating gives CASSRDGKSNQPQHF.

This rearrangement joins TRBV5-1 to TRBJ2-3; tentative D call: TRBD2 (7 bases). The germline CDR1 and CDR2 sequences are SGHRS and YFSETQ. This CDR3 is 15 amino acids long. Trimming removed 2 bases at V and 3 bases at J, with 13 bases between. The CDR3 DNA reads as TGCGCCAGCAGCTTTGGGGGGGCTACAACAGATACGCAGTATTTT. Translating it yields CASSFGGATTDTQYF.

On this clone itself: This specimen includes other DNA sequences encoding the same CDR3. V and J are TRBV5-5 and TRBJ2-7; 7 bases are a match to TRBD1. Germline CDR1 is SGHKS and CDR2 is YYEKEE (reference sequence). J was trimmed by 0 bases and V by 0 bases; bases with no gene match: 3. The CDR3 totals 15 residues. The CDR3 loop is CASSLGAGGSYEQYF. The CDR3 DNA reads TGTGCCAGCAGCTTGGGGGCAGGGGGCTCCTACGAGCAGTACTTC.

The J gene is TRBJ2-2, the V gene TRBV19, with 10 bases aligning to TRBD1. V lost 5 bases and J lost 6; bases outside the gene matches: 3. CDR3 length: 14 amino acids. CDR1 is LNHDA and CDR2 is SQIVND in the germline V gene (reference sequence). CDR3 sequence: CASSLGTGAGELFF. The CDR3 nucleotides are TGTGCCAGTAGTCTTGGGACAGGGGCCGGGGAGCTGTTTTTT.